This entry features one T cell receptor (beta chain) sequence. Reverse transcription of roughly 0.45 to 1 ug RNA was performed with random hexamers. TCRdb used MiXCR to reprocess the immunoSEQ multiplex PCR reads, holding one entry per CDR3 protein. The sample holds 400,000 to 550,000 distinct CDR3 sequences, more than 80% seen once. The CDR3 runs to 15 residues. Losses at the gene ends were 2 bases for V and 2 bases for J; bases not matched to a gene: 4. From germline, CDR1 is MNHEY and CDR2 SVGAGI. The entry originates in a study of CD8 T cells in Susac syndrome. The source material was CD8+ T cells from PBMCs. The sequence was obtained from a human donor with multiple sclerosis. The chain couples TRBV6-5 to TRBJ1-1; 8 bases are shared with TRBD1. The CDR3 loop is CASSYLSGGNTEAFF. The CDR3 DNA reads TGTGCCAGCAGTTACCTCTCAGGGGGCAACACTGAAGCTTTCTTT.